Detailed here is one T cell receptor beta chain. The data were obtained in a study of neoadjuvant anti-PD-1 for oral cavity cancer. This CDR3 region has 16 residues. CDR1 and CDR2 from the germline V gene are MRHNA and SNTAGT. V lost 6 bases to trimming and J lost 3 bases, with 20 bases between them. The repertoire was sequenced with immunoSEQ multiplex PCR; TCRdb's copy has only in-frame clones and lacks some. The sample comprises about 14,000 clones, 60% to 80% of which are singletons, and roughly 2.3% rests with the top ten. The chain uses TRBV6-4 and TRBJ1-1; perhaps TRBD1 as D (5 bases). The TCR was taken from a person aged 35 to 85 with oral cavity squamous cell carcinoma. Material: PBMCs, obtained before nivolumab (anti-PD-1) treatment. CDR3 nucleotides: TGTGCCAGCAGACGGCAACCCTTGGGAGGGGACACTGAAGCTTTCTTT. Encoded protein: CASRRQPLGGDTEAFF.